Listed here are 8 T cell receptor beta chains from one sample, sequenced in a study of vaccination effects on CD4 cells after COVID-19. The table came from immunoSEQ multiplex PCR; TCRdb's copy has only in-frame clones and leaves some out. Here the sample spans around 75,000 clones, over 65% being singletons. No cognate antigen is known for these TCRs. CD4+ T cells specific for antigen were expanded with viral peptide pools by the ViraFEST assay before sequencing. Following a roughly 10-day culture, CD4+ T cells were purified. The individual was infected with SARS-CoV-2 between March and December 2020, as confirmed by PCR. The sample consisted of CD4+ T cells from PBMCs cultured with HIV peptides, taken before COVID-19 vaccination. Subset denoted: HIV-1 Nef peptide pool negative control/reference culture. These receptors originate from a human donor who had a prior SARS-CoV-2 infection.

The chain joins TRBV6-1 to TRBJ1-2; no reliable D call. The V gene lost 1 base and the J gene lost 10 bases, with 13 bases spanning the gap. Germline V CDR1 and CDR2: MNHNS, SASEGT. CDR3 length equals 13 residues. Written as DNA, the CDR3 is TGTGCCAGCAGTGAAGAGGTCAGACAAGCCTACACCTTC. Translated: CASSEEVRQAYTF.

This chain links TRBV5-1 with TRBJ2-5; the D is unclear. Germline CDR1 is SGHRS and CDR2 is YFSETQ. The germline V and J ends were trimmed by 0 bases and 2 bases, with 11 bases remaining between them. The CDR3 loop spans 15 amino acids. The CDR3, as DNA: TGCGCCAGCAGCTTGGCCCTGGGCAGGCAAGAGACCCAGTACTTC. Protein product: CASSLALGRQETQYF.

The sample holds a few counts of this clone. CDR3 amino acids: CASSRGRQGVIYEQYF. The CDR3 nucleotides read TGTGCCAGCAGCCGCGGGCGACAGGGCGTGATCTACGAGCAGTACTTC. This chain uses TRBV11-1 with TRBJ2-7, with TRBD1 identical over 7 bases. Unmatched junction bases numbered 13, after V lost 5 bases and J lost 3 bases. Germline-derived CDR1 and CDR2 are SGHAT and FQDESV (reference sequence). The CDR3 spans 16 residues.

The V gene is TRBV3-1 (or the pseudogene TRBV3-2), the J gene TRBJ1-2, with D unresolved. Trimming cost V 3 bases and J 7 bases, with 9 bases left between them. The germline CDR1 and CDR2 sequences are LGHDT and YNNKEL (reference sequence). CDR3 length: 12 amino acids. The DNA for the CDR3 is TGTGCCAGCAGCCACGTCGGATCTGGCTACACCTTC. Amino acids: CASSHVGSGYTF.

This chain joins TRBV2 and TRBJ2-3, with D perhaps matching TRBD1 (6 bases). V lost 8 bases and J 7 bases, leaving 13 bases between the germline ends. Looked up from germline, CDR1 is SNHLY and CDR2 is FYNNEI. The CDR3 is made up of 12 amino acids. The CDR3 nucleotides read TGTGCCAGCGGTAACAGGGATTATACGCAGTATTTT. Translated, it gives CASGNRDYTQYF. The full variable domain, its missing parts supplied by reference TRBV2 and TRBJ2-3, is EPEVTQTPSHQVTQMGQEVILRCVPISNHLYFYWYRQILGQKVEFLVSFYNNEISEKSEIFDDQFSVERPDGSNFTLKIRSTKLEDSAMYFCASGNRDYTQYFGPGTRLTVL.

The CDR3 spells CASSQDRVEKLFF. As DNA, the CDR3 is TGTGCCAGCAGTCAGGACAGGGTTGAAAAACTGTTTTTT. This chain links TRBV2 with TRBJ1-4; 8 bases align to TRBD1. CDR1 is SNHLY and CDR2 is FYNNEI in the germline V gene. The V segment lost 5 bases and the J segment 7 bases; nucleotides outside the gene matches: 3. The CDR3 contains 13 residues.

This clone was recorded only once. The chain recombines TRBV6-1 with TRBJ2-5, with 9 bases matching TRBD1. CDR1 is MNHNS and CDR2 is SASEGT in the germline V gene. With 0 bases clipped from V and 5 bases from J, the junction kept 7 bases outside the gene matches. The CDR3 is 16 residues long. The CDR3 loop reads CASSEAPGQGTETQYF. The CDR3 region has the DNA TGTGCCAGCAGTGAAGCGCCGGGACAGGGTACGGAGACCCAGTACTTC.

This chain uses TRBV3-1 (or the pseudogene TRBV3-2) with TRBJ1-6; TRBD1 agrees at 8 bases. J lost 10 bases, V lost 4 bases, and 6 bases had no gene match. The germline gives CDR1 LGHDT, CDR2 YNNKEL (reference sequence). This CDR3 region has 14 residues. CDR3: CASSLRQGTSPLHF. The CDR3 DNA reads as TGTGCCAGCAGCCTCCGACAGGGGACCTCACCCCTCCACTTT.